The next 20 T cell receptor beta chains were all read from a single sample in a study of blood T cell repertoires in COVID-19. Assay used: immunoSEQ multiplex PCR; TCRdb lists only in-frame clones, some missing. The sample shows about 36,000 clones, 87% of them seen only once. Sequencing used peripheral blood. These receptors came from a man aged 60 to 69 with acute or convalescent COVID-19.

This rearrangement joins TRBV27 to TRBJ2-3; perhaps TRBD2 as D (6 bases). CDR3 size: 15 residues. Per germline, CDR1 MNHEY and CDR2 SMNVEV (reference sequence). V lost 4 bases to trimming and J lost 5 bases, with 16 bases between them. CDR3 DNA: TGTGCCAGCAGTTCTATTCCCGGGAGCCGAGATACGCAGTATTTT. It encodes CASSSIPGSRDTQYF.

This CDR3 reads CASSLTSLEQYF. The DNA for the CDR3 is TGTGCCAGCAGTTTAACAAGTCTCGAGCAGTACTTC. V is TRBV12-3 or TRBV12-4 and J is TRBJ2-7; D is unclear. Trimming removed 2 bases at V and 6 bases at J, with 8 bases between. This CDR3 contains 12 residues.

The chain is built from TRBV5-4 and TRBJ1-4; weak D call: TRBD1 (5 bases). This CDR3 has 15 amino acids. Trimming took 2 bases from V and 3 from J, leaving 11 bases between them. CDR1 and CDR2 from the germline V gene are SGHNT and YYREEE (reference sequence). DNA of the CDR3: TGTGCCAGCAGCTTAGGGGTGGCGGCTAATGAAAAACTGTTTTTT. Protein: CASSLGVAANEKLFF.

V is TRBV18 and J is TRBJ1-3; possible D gene TRBD1, 6 bases. The CDR3 loop spans 16 amino acids. Per germline, CDR1 KGHSH and CDR2 LQKENI. Deletions cut 3 bases from V and 4 bases from J, with 16 bases between. The CDR3 DNA is TGTGCCAGCTCACCCTATGATGGGGGCCTCGGAAACACCATATATTTT. The encoded protein is CASSPYDGGLGNTIYF.

This chain links TRBV11-3 with TRBJ2-1; TRBD2 aligns across 11 bases. CDR3 size: 15 residues. V dropped 4 bases and J dropped 7; count of bases not matched to a gene: 6. CDR1 SGHNT and CDR2 YENEEA come from the germline V gene. The CDR3 spells CASSSGLAASNEQFF. The CDR3 DNA follows: TGTGCCAGCAGCTCGGGACTAGCGGCTAGTAATGAGCAGTTCTTC.

The V gene is TRBV19, the J gene TRBJ1-2; TRBD1 might be the D (6 bases). CDR1 and CDR2 from the germline V gene are LNHDA and SQIVND (reference sequence). With 2 bases removed from V and 4 bases from J, the gap between germline ends came to 17 bases. CDR3 length equals 16 residues. The CDR3 here is CASSIHTRGMSYGYTF. The DNA for the CDR3 is TGTGCCAGTAGTATACATACTAGGGGGATGAGCTATGGCTACACCTTC.

This chain joins TRBV19 and TRBJ2-3; D possibly corresponds to TRBD2 (5 bases). The CDR3 covers 13 residues. With 7 bases removed from V and 4 bases from J, the gap between germline ends came to 12 bases. CDR1 LNHDA and CDR2 SQIVND come from the germline V gene (reference sequence). The CDR3 DNA reads as TGTGCCAGTAATAGCGCGGCCCCAGATACGCAGTATTTT. Translation gives CASNSAAPDTQYF.

V gene TRBV18 combines with J gene TRBJ1-1; D is unclear. This CDR3 region has 15 residues. Trimming shortened V by 0 bases and J by 3 bases, and 11 bases separated the two germline ends. Germline loops: CDR1 KGHSH, CDR2 LQKENI. The CDR3: CASSPPSTTYTEAFF. DNA for the CDR3: TGTGCCAGCTCACCACCTTCCACAACCTACACTGAAGCTTTCTTT.

The chain links TRBV10-3 to TRBJ1-6; the match to TRBD1 covers 7 bases. V lost 10 bases to trimming and J lost 7 bases; unmatched junction nucleotides: 4. In germline, CDR1 is ENHRY, CDR2 SYGVKD. CDR3 length: 12 amino acids. CDR3 in amino acids: CATETGNSPLHF. In nucleotides, the CDR3 is TGTGCCACCGAGACAGGGAATTCACCCCTCCACTTT.

This clone was seen only once. The chain links TRBV2 to TRBJ2-7, with 9 bases lining up with TRBD1. J lost 1 base, V lost 10 bases, and 5 bases had no gene match. The CDR3 spans 13 residues. CDR1 and CDR2 (germline): SNHLY, FYNNEI. In DNA, the CDR3 is TGTGCCACAGGACAGGGGTCGTCCTACGAGCAGTACGTC. Its translation is CATGQGSSYEQYV.

The gene calls are TRBV30 and TRBJ2-1, with D uncertain. Deletions cut 3 bases from V and 9 bases from J, with 12 bases between. Germline-derived CDR1 and CDR2 are GTSNPN and SVGIG (reference sequence). This CDR3 comprises 12 residues. The CDR3 region has the DNA TGTGCCTGGAGCGGCCCGGGTGGTGAGCAGTTCTTC. Amino acid sequence: CAWSGPGGEQFF.

Only a few counts were recorded for this clone. The chain joins TRBV30 to TRBJ1-6, with D possibly TRBD1 on 6 matching bases. The CDR3 extends over 14 amino acids. CDR1 is GTSNPN and CDR2 is SVGIG in the germline V gene (reference sequence). Trimming shortened V by 5 bases and J by 9 bases, and 17 bases separated the two germline ends. CDR3 sequence (DNA): TGTGCCTGGCGTCTCACAGGGAACCGTTCACCCCTCCACTTT. Residues: CAWRLTGNRSPLHF. Full variable domain (rest looked up from reference TRBV30 and TRBJ1-6): SQTIHQWPATLVQPVGSPLSLECTVEGTSNPNLYWYRQAAGRGLQLLFYSVGIGQISSEVPQNLSASRPQDRQFILSSKKLLLSDSGFYLCAWRLTGNRSPLHFGNGTRLTVT.

This clone was seen only once. The chain links TRBV19 to TRBJ2-3, with 8 bases fitting TRBD1. Unmatched junction bases numbered 7, after V lost 5 bases and J lost 3 bases. Germline V lookup: CDR1 LNHDA, CDR2 SQIVND (reference sequence). This CDR3 region has 15 residues. The CDR3 region has the DNA TGTGCCAGTAGTGACCAACAGGGGGTAACAGATACGCAGTATTTT. It codes for CASSDQQGVTDTQYF.

The chain recombines TRBV18 with TRBJ2-1, with a weak D call TRBD2 (5 bases). The V gene's germline CDR1 is KGHSH and CDR2 LQKENI. Trimming took off 5 bases at V and 3 bases at J, with 20 bases between the two ends. CDR3 length equals 17 residues. The CDR3 loop reads CASSVKPASKYYNEQFF. Here the CDR3 DNA reads TGTGCCAGCTCAGTAAAACCGGCTAGCAAGTACTACAATGAGCAGTTCTTC.

The CDR3 DNA reads TGTGCCAGCAGCTTGAAGTTAGTCATTCCAGGGGAGCTGTTTTTT. This codes for CASSLKLVIPGELFF. The rearrangement links TRBV5-6 to TRBJ2-2; no definite D call. Germline CDR1 SGHDT, CDR2 YYEEEE. With 1 base removed from V and 8 bases from J, the gap between germline ends came to 15 bases. The CDR3 is 15 residues long.

This clone was seen a single time. This sequence joins TRBV21-1 and TRBJ1-2; TRBD1 is taken as the D call from the table, unchecked against the DNA. TRBV21-1 corresponds to a pseudogene. The length of the CDR3 is 16 residues. In DNA, the CDR3 is TGTGCCAGCAGCCAAGCTACCAGGGCTCCTCCGAGGGGCTACACCTTC. This codes for CASSQATRAPPRGYTF.

CDR3 in amino acids: CASSIGTVQTQYF. CDR3 DNA sequence: TGTGCCAGCAGCATAGGGACAGTACAGACCCAGTACTTC. V gene TRBV12-3 or TRBV12-4 combines with J gene TRBJ2-5, with TRBD1 matching 7 bases. The CDR3 consists of 13 residues. With V trimmed by 6 bases and J by 6 bases, 7 bases remained unmatched.

The V call is TRBV19, the J call TRBJ1-5; a possible D gene is TRBD1 (5 bases). V was clipped by 6 bases and J by 0 bases, with 12 bases between them. The CDR3 consists of 15 residues. Per the germline V gene, CDR1 is LNHDA and CDR2 is SQIVND (reference sequence). CDR3 loop: CASSAGLNSNQPQHF. The DNA for the CDR3 is TGTGCCAGTAGCGCGGGACTCAATAGCAATCAGCCCCAGCATTTT.

J is TRBJ1-5 and V is TRBV7-9; 7 bases agree with TRBD1. Germline-derived CDR1 and CDR2 are SEHNR and FQNEAQ (reference sequence). The V gene end was trimmed by 1 base and the J gene end by 7 bases; junction bases not matched to a gene: 1. This CDR3 has 13 amino acids. The CDR3 protein is CASSLGQGQPQHF. As DNA, the CDR3 is TGTGCCAGCAGCTTAGGACAGGGCCAGCCCCAGCATTTT.

This chain links TRBV19 with TRBJ1-5; D is ambiguous. Deletions cut 6 bases from V and 4 bases from J, with 13 bases between. Germline-derived CDR1 and CDR2 are LNHDA and SQIVND (reference sequence). The CDR3 is made up of 14 amino acids. The CDR3 DNA reads as TGTGCCAGTAGCCCGGGTCCAGTGAATCAGCCCCAGCATTTT. Translation: CASSPGPVNQPQHF.